These 27 T cell receptor beta chains share one sample of origin, sequenced in a study of blood T cell repertoires in COVID-19. Only in-frame clones appear in the TCRdb table, and some are missing; sequencing was by immunoSEQ multiplex PCR. The sample gives around 390,000 clones, approximately 87% of which show up once; roughly 9.4% is in the top ten. Sequencing was carried out using PBMCs or T cells enriched from blood (not recorded which). All receptors come from a woman in her fifties or sixties who had recovered from COVID-19.

The chain couples TRBV5-8 to TRBJ1-4, with 7 bases identical to TRBD1. Looked up from germline, CDR1 is SGHTS and CDR2 is YDEGEE. J lost 1 base, V lost 4 bases, and 4 bases had no gene match. The CDR3 is 15 amino acids. The CDR3 DNA sequence: TGTGCCAGCAGCAGCTCAGGGGGAACTAATGAAAAACTGTTTTTT. Encoded protein: CASSSSGGTNEKLFF. Full variable domain (outside the CDR3, taken from reference TRBV5-8 and TRBJ1-4): EAGVTQSPTHLIKTRGQQATLRCSPISGHTSVYWYQQALGLGLQFLLWYDEGEERNRGNFPPRFSGRQFPNYSSELNVNALELEDSALYLCASSSSGGTNEKLFFGSGTQLSVL.

J is TRBJ2-7 and V is TRBV11-2; possibly TRBD2 for D (5 bases). The V gene lost 0 bases and the J gene lost 5 bases, with 11 bases spanning the gap. CDR1 SGHAT and CDR2 FQNNGV come from the germline V gene. This CDR3 spans 14 amino acids. For the CDR3, the DNA is TGTGCCAGCAGCTTAGAACGGTGGCGGGACGAGCAGTACTTC. Translating it yields CASSLERWRDEQYF.

In this sample, this clone turned up a few times. This rearrangement joins TRBV3-1 (or the pseudogene TRBV3-2) to TRBJ2-7, with D possibly being TRBD1 (6 bases). Germline V gives CDR1 LGHDT, CDR2 YNNKEL (reference sequence). CDR3 length: 14 amino acids. V shed 5 bases and J shed 2 bases, with 13 bases lying between them. The CDR3 DNA sequence: TGTGCCAGCAGCGGGGGACACCGAACCTACGAGCAGTACTTC. It encodes CASSGGHRTYEQYF.

This sequence joins TRBV6-5 and TRBJ1-1, with D possibly being TRBD1 (5 bases). CDR1 and CDR2 from the germline V gene are MNHEY and SVGAGI. This CDR3 has 14 amino acids. Trimming stripped 7 bases from V and 0 bases from J, with 12 bases between. Here the CDR3 reads CASKPTEMNTEAFF. In DNA form, the CDR3 reads TGTGCCAGCAAGCCGACAGAGATGAACACTGAAGCTTTCTTT.

The V call is TRBV12-3 or TRBV12-4, the J call TRBJ2-3; tentative D call: TRBD1 (5 bases). V lost 6 bases and J lost 5, with 12 bases in between. The CDR3 loop spans 13 amino acids. CDR3 DNA: TGTGCCAGCAGCTCAAGGGGCGGAGATACGCAGTATTTT. Its translation: CASSSRGGDTQYF.

J is TRBJ2-5 and V is TRBV7-2, with TRBD1 matching over 7 bases. CDR3 size: 15 residues. From germline, CDR1 is SGHTA and CDR2 FQGNSA. V lost 1 base and J lost 1; bases outside the gene matches: 3. Here the CDR3 DNA reads TGTGCCAGCAGCTTAGAAAGACAGGGCCAAGAGACCCAGTACTTC. Translated, it gives CASSLERQGQETQYF.

This sequence joins TRBV7-2 and TRBJ2-2, with D possibly TRBD2 on 5 matching bases. The CDR3 totals 14 residues. The V end lost 3 bases, the J end lost 5 bases, and 10 bases lay between the germline ends. CDR1 SGHTA and CDR2 FQGNSA come from the germline V gene. In DNA form, the CDR3 reads TGTGCCAGCAGCTTGGCGGGCGGGACCGGGGAGCTGTTTTTT. Amino acid sequence: CASSLAGGTGELFF.

The chain has TRBV18 and TRBJ2-7; TRBD2 is a possible D gene (5 bases). CDR1 is KGHSH, CDR2 LQKENI, per germline. Trimming shortened V by 6 bases and J by 6 bases, and 15 bases separated the two germline ends. This CDR3 is built from 13 residues. CDR3 DNA sequence: TGTGCCAGCTCCCCCGGCACTAGTGCCGAGCAGTACTTC. Its translation: CASSPGTSAEQYF.

This clone has just a few counts. The genes are TRBV18 and TRBJ2-1; D unresolved. Trimming shortened V by 0 bases and J by 8 bases, and 8 bases separated the two germline ends. The germline CDR1 and CDR2 sequences are KGHSH and LQKENI. There are 13 residues in the CDR3. For the CDR3, the DNA is TGTGCCAGCTCACCACCCGTCAGCGATGAGCAGTTCTTC. Its translation: CASSPPVSDEQFF.

The chain uses TRBV5-1 and TRBJ2-3; 7 positions agree with TRBD2. The length of the CDR3 is 14 residues. Germline CDR1 and CDR2: SGHRS and YFSETQ. V dropped 3 bases and J dropped 3; count of bases not matched to a gene: 4. CDR3 amino acids: CASSSGGFTDTQYF. As DNA, the CDR3 is TGCGCCAGCAGCTCGGGGGGTTTTACAGATACGCAGTATTTT.

The chain recombines TRBV6-6 with TRBJ2-5; 15 positions agree with TRBD2. The trim removed 5 bases at V and 5 bases at J, leaving 12 bases unmatched. CDR1 and CDR2 from the germline V gene are MNHNY and SVGAGI (reference sequence). The CDR3 contains 18 residues. The CDR3 bases are TGTGCCAGCAGTCGATACGGACTAGCGGGGGGGGAGCCGGAGACCCAGTACTTC. Translating it yields CASSRYGLAGGEPETQYF.

In DNA form, the CDR3 reads TGTGCCAGCGGGGGGGGGCTTAACTATGGCTACACCTTC. Residues: CASGGGLNYGYTF. The chain joins TRBV7-9 to TRBJ1-2, with D possibly being TRBD1 (6 bases). V gave up 8 bases and J gave up 1 base, with 11 bases separating them. Per the germline V gene, CDR1 is SEHNR and CDR2 is FQNEAQ (reference sequence). This CDR3 region has 13 residues.

This sequence joins TRBV27 and TRBJ1-6, with 12 nucleotides matching TRBD1. V lost 5 bases to trimming and J lost 12 bases; unmatched junction nucleotides: 8. Germline CDR1 is MNHEY and CDR2 is SMNVEV (reference sequence). The CDR3 is made up of 15 amino acids. CDR3 nucleotides: TGTGCCAGCAGTATCTCCGGGACAGGGGGCCGACCCCTCCACTTT. Protein product: CASSISGTGGRPLHF.

This chain connects TRBV3-1 (or the pseudogene TRBV3-2) to TRBJ2-2; 10 bases are a match to TRBD2. CDR1 is LGHDT, CDR2 YNNKEL, per germline (reference sequence). This CDR3 is 16 amino acids long. V shed 4 bases, J shed 0 bases, and the junction held 2 bases outside the gene matches. CDR3 bases: TGTGCCAGCAGCCGCCTAGCGGGGGCGAACACCGGGGAGCTGTTTTTT. It translates to CASSRLAGANTGELFF.

V gene TRBV6-5 combines with J gene TRBJ1-1; D might be TRBD1 (6 bases). CDR3 length: 13 amino acids. V was clipped by 6 bases and J by 4 bases, with 12 bases between them. From germline, CDR1 is MNHEY and CDR2 SVGAGI. CDR3 DNA sequence: TGTGCCAGCAGCCAGGGGCCCCTCACTGAAGCTTTCTTT. Protein product: CASSQGPLTEAFF.

This clone is a singleton in its sample. The chain has TRBV7-8 and TRBJ1-6; 9 nucleotides align to TRBD1. V was pared by 4 bases and J by 8 bases, with 6 bases of the junction left unmatched. CDR3 length: 15 residues. Germline V CDR1 and CDR2: SGHVS, FQNEAQ. The chain's CDR3 is CASSYRTGEDSPLHF. The DNA of the CDR3 is TGTGCCAGCAGCTACCGGACAGGGGAAGATTCACCCCTCCACTTT. Full variable domain (outside the CDR3, taken from reference TRBV7-8 and TRBJ1-6): GAGVSQSPRYKVAKRGQDVALRCDPISGHVSLFWYQQALGQGPEFLTYFQNEAQLDKSGLPSDRFFAERPEGSVSTLKIQRTQQEDSAVYLCASSYRTGEDSPLHFGNGTRLTVT.

The V and J genes are TRBV7-2 and TRBJ1-4, with 10 bases matching TRBD1. Germline CDR1 reads SGHTA; CDR2 reads FQGNSA. This CDR3 has 14 residues. V trimming: 6 bases; J trimming: 4 bases; junction bases outside the gene matches: 2. DNA of the CDR3: TGTGCCAGCAGACGGGACAGGGGTAATGAAAAACTGTTTTTT. Encoded protein: CASRRDRGNEKLFF.

The V and J genes are TRBV3-1 (or the pseudogene TRBV3-2) and TRBJ1-1; 7 positions match TRBD1. The CDR3 consists of 13 residues. Germline lookup yields CDR1 LGHDT and CDR2 YNNKEL (reference sequence). With V trimmed by 0 bases and J by 8 bases, 3 bases remained unmatched. CDR3 DNA sequence: TGTGCCAGCAGCCAAGAAAGGGGGCGAGAAGCTTTCTTT. Residues: CASSQERGREAFF.

V usage is TRBV27 and J usage is TRBJ1-6; weak D call: TRBD1 (5 bases). This CDR3 has 18 residues. Trimming left V 6 bases short and J 0 bases short, with 18 bases between. The germline V gene has CDR1 MNHEY and CDR2 SMNVEV (reference sequence). CDR3 coding DNA: TGTGCCAGCAGGAGCGACGGGACTTTTAGCTCCTATAATTCACCCCTCCACTTT. Its translation: CASRSDGTFSSYNSPLHF.

This clone appeared a single time. The chain has TRBV5-1 and TRBJ2-1; TRBD2 matches 15 bases. V was clipped by 4 bases and J by 5 bases; unmatched bases: 7. The CDR3 is made up of 17 amino acids. Germline V gives CDR1 SGHRS, CDR2 YFSETQ. CDR3 nucleotides: TGCGCCAGCAGCCCTGCTGGACTAGCGGGGGGGCACAATGAGCAGTTCTTC. Protein: CASSPAGLAGGHNEQFF. The full variable domain, with the rest looked up from reference TRBV5-1 and TRBJ2-1, is KAGVTQTPRYLIKTRGQQVTLSCSPISGHRSVSWYQQTPGQGLQFLFEYFSETQRNKGNFPGRFSGRQFSNSRSEMNVSTLELGDSALYLCASSPAGLAGGHNEQFFGPGTRLTVL.

The rearrangement uses TRBV7-2 and TRBJ2-5; 15 bases are shared with TRBD2. In germline, CDR1 is SGHTA, CDR2 FQGNSA. V gave up 5 bases and J gave up 4 bases; unmatched junction bases: 8. This CDR3 has 17 amino acids. This CDR3 is CASSQGLAGGLGETQYF. The CDR3 DNA follows: TGTGCCAGCAGCCAGGGACTAGCGGGGGGCCTGGGAGAGACCCAGTACTTC.

The chain is built from TRBV11-3 and TRBJ2-1; no reliable D call. Trimming left V 4 bases short and J 4 bases short, with 8 bases between. This CDR3 region has 13 residues. Germline CDR1 reads SGHNT; CDR2 reads YENEEA. The CDR3 sequence is CASSSSVYNEQFF. DNA of the CDR3: TGTGCCAGCAGCTCCTCGGTATACAATGAGCAGTTCTTC.

DNA for the CDR3: TGTGCCAGCAGCTCAATGCAGGTAATTGAATATTCACCCCTCCACTTT. Translating it yields CASSSMQVIEYSPLHF. V is TRBV7-3 and J is TRBJ1-6; D unresolved. The germline V gene encodes CDR1 SGHTA and CDR2 FQGTGA. Trimming stripped 4 bases from V and 8 bases from J, with 18 bases between. This CDR3 is 16 amino acids long.

The chain joins TRBV27 to TRBJ2-3; maybe TRBD2 (7 bases). V lost 3 bases and J 7 bases, leaving 20 bases between the germline ends. Germline-derived CDR1 and CDR2 are MNHEY and SMNVEV (reference sequence). There are 16 residues in the CDR3. The CDR3 DNA reads TGTGCCAGCAGTTTCTCCCTCGCGGGGGCGAGATATACGCAGTATTTT. Protein: CASSFSLAGARYTQYF.

V and J are TRBV4-1 and TRBJ2-1; 13 bases agree with TRBD2. The junction had 8 bases not matched to a gene; V was cut back by 1 base and J by 8 bases. Germline lookup yields CDR1 MGHRA and CDR2 YSYEKL. This CDR3 has 17 amino acids. Here the CDR3 DNA reads TGCGCCAGCAGCCAAGGTAGACTAGCGGGGGGCTTGGATGAGCAGTTCTTC. This encodes CASSQGRLAGGLDEQFF.

The J gene is TRBJ1-1, the V gene TRBV4-2; the D gene is possibly TRBD1 (6 bases). The ends were cut back, 3 bases at V and 1 base at J, with 9 bases in the middle. CDR3 length: 14 residues. From germline, CDR1 is LGHNA and CDR2 YNFKEQ. The CDR3 loop reads CASSHRTENTEAFF. In nucleotides, the CDR3 is TGTGCCAGCAGCCACCGGACAGAGAACACTGAAGCTTTCTTT.

The chain couples TRBV27 to TRBJ1-1; D is possibly TRBD1 (5 bases). With 0 bases removed from V and 4 bases from J, the gap between germline ends came to 12 bases. This CDR3 spans 15 amino acids. Germline CDR1 MNHEY, CDR2 SMNVEV (reference sequence). The chain's CDR3 is CASSLSGGVGTEAFF. CDR3 nucleotide sequence: TGTGCCAGCAGTTTATCGGGGGGAGTAGGCACTGAAGCTTTCTTT.